These T cell receptor beta chains were read from a single sample in a study of blood T cell repertoires in COVID-19. Produced via immunoSEQ multiplex PCR; TCRdb's table is partial and in-frame only. The table records about 350,000 clones, about nine tenths of them present only once. Sequencing was carried out using PBMCs or T cells enriched from blood (not recorded which). All receptors derive from a woman aged 25-40 years who had been exposed to COVID-19. The CDR3 runs from the conserved cysteine through the conserved F or W. The D gene is left open where the match is weak.

V gene: TRBV12-3/TRBV12-4
J gene: TRBJ1-1
D gene: .
CDR3 DNA: TGTGCCAGCAGTCCGGAGATGAACACTGAAGCTTTCTTT
CDR3 protein: CASSPEMNTEAFF

V gene: TRBV27
J gene: TRBJ2-1
D gene: .
CDR3 DNA: TGTGCCAGCGCCACCAACGTAGCGGCCTACAATGAGCAGTTCTTC
CDR3 protein: CASATNVAAYNEQFF

V gene: TRBV28
J gene: TRBJ1-4
D gene: TRBD1
CDR3 DNA: TGTGCCAGCAGAGGGATGGACAGGGGGCTGGAGAAACTGTTTTTT
CDR3 protein: CASRGMDRGLEKLFF

V gene: TRBV28
J gene: TRBJ1-6
D gene: .
CDR3 DNA: TGTGCCAGCAGCGCCCCGACAGGTCGGGGATCACCCCTCCACTTT
CDR3 protein: CASSAPTGRGSPLHF

V gene: TRBV11-3
J gene: TRBJ2-7
D gene: .
CDR3 DNA: TGTGCCAGCAGCTTACCGGGTACCTACGAGCAGTACTTC
CDR3 protein: CASSLPGTYEQYF

V gene: TRBV27
J gene: TRBJ1-4
D gene: .
CDR3 DNA: TGTGCCAGCAGTTTTCCAGGGGATAATGAAAAACTGTTTTTT
CDR3 protein: CASSFPGDNEKLFF

V gene: TRBV28
J gene: TRBJ1-3
D gene: .
CDR3 DNA: TGTGCCATTAGAGGGGGCTCTGGAAACACCATATATTTT
CDR3 protein: CAIRGGSGNTIYF

V gene: TRBV3-1/TRBV3-2
J gene: TRBJ2-6
D gene: TRBD1
CDR3 DNA: TGTGCCAGCAGCCAATACCAGACAGGGTACCCCGGATCTGGGGCCAACGTCCTGACTTTC
CDR3 protein: CASSQYQTGYPGSGANVLTF

V gene: TRBV28
J gene: TRBJ1-2
D gene: TRBD1
CDR3 DNA: TGTGCCAGCAGTTCCCCCAGGGGGCCAAATACCTTC
CDR3 protein: CASSSPRGPNTF

V gene: TRBV14
J gene: TRBJ1-2
D gene: .
CDR3 DNA: TGTGCCAGCAGCCAAGGGCGGGGGGGGTTCTATGGCTACACCTTC
CDR3 protein: CASSQGRGGFYGYTF